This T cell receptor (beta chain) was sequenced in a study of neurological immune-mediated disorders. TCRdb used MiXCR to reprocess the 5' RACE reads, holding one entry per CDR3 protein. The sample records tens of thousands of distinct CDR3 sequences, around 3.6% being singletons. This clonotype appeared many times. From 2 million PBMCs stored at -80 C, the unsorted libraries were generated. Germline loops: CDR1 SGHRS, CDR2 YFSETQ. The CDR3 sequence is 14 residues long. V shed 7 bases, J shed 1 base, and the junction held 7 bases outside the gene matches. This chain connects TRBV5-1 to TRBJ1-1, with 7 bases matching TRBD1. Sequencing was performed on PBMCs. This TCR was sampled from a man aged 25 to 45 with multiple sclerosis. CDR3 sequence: CASASDRANTEAFF. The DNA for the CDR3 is TGCGCCAGCGCCTCAGACAGGGCGAACACTGAAGCTTTCTTT. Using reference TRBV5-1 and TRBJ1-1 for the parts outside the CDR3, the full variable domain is KAGVTQTPRYLIKTRGQQVTLSCSPISGHRSVSWYQQTPGQGLQFLFEYFSETQRNKGNFPGRFSGRQFSNSRSEMNVSTLELGDSALYLCASASDRANTEAFFGQGTRLTVV.